This T cell receptor beta chain was sequenced in a study of tumor-infiltrating lymphocytes in primary liver carcinoma. This CDR3 is 17 amino acids long. In germline, CDR1 is SGHNT, CDR2 YENEEA. Trimming removed 1 base at V and 5 bases at J, with 18 bases between. Findings of the study overall: Presence in all five tumor regions was observed for only about 7.5-24% of top clones. For tumor-adjacent and tumor-blood pairs, overlap was less than that seen for tumor region pairs.

From unsorted bulk tissue weighing roughly 18-31 mg, DNA and RNA were co-extracted. All of the tumor samples contained over 80% viable tumor cells. With respect to this clonotype: What it binds is unknown.

TCR beta cDNA came from around 0.5 ug total RNA, primed with a constant-region primer. Three rounds of nested multiplex PCR with slightly modified ARM-PCR produced TCR beta libraries. The first two PCR rounds, around 10 cycles each, used TRBV1-TRBV30 forward primers and a C-beta reverse primer. TCRdb passed the multiplex PCR reads through MiXCR, listing each CDR3 protein once. Among roughly 20,000 distinct CDR3 sequences listed, about 79% were seen once. The specimen was liver tumor tissue from sampling region 1. Subset specified: tumor region T1, superior pole. This rearrangement joins TRBV11-3 to TRBJ2-1; TRBD2 might be the D (5 bases). The origin of this receptor is a woman aged 25 to 45 with primary liver carcinoma and hepatitis B virus infection. The CDR3 coding sequence is TGTGCCAGCAGCTTAGGCCTACTAGTGGGAGAGCACAATGAGCAGTTCTTC. This encodes CASSLGLLVGEHNEQFF.